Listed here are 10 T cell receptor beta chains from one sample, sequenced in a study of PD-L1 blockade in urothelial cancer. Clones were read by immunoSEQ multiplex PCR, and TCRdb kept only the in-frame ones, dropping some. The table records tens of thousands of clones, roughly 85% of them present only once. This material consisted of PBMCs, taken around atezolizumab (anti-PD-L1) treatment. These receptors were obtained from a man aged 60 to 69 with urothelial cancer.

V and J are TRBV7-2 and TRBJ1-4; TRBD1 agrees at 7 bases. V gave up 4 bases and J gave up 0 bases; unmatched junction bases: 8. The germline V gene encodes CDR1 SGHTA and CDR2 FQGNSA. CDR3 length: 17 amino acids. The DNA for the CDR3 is TGTGCCAGCAGCTCACGGGACAGCATTGCAACTAATGAAAAACTGTTTTTT. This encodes CASSSRDSIATNEKLFF.

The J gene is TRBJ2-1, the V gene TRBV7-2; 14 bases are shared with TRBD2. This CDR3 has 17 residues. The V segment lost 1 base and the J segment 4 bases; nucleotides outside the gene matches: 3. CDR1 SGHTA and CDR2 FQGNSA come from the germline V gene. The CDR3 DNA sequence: TGTGCCAGCAGCTTAGGGGGACTAGCGGGGGTTTACAATGAGCAGTTCTTC. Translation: CASSLGGLAGVYNEQFF.

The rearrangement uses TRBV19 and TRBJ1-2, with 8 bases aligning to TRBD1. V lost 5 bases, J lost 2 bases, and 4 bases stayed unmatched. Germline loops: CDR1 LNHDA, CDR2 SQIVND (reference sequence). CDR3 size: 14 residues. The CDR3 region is CASSPRDRNYGYTF. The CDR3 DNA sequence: TGTGCCAGTAGTCCCAGGGACAGGAACTATGGCTACACCTTC.

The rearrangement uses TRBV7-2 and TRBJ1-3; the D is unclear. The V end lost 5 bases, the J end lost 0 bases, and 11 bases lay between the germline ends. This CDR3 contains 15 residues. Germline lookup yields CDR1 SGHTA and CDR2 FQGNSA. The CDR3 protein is CASSLSLGSGNTIYF. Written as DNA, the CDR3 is TGTGCCAGCAGCCTCTCGCTAGGCTCTGGAAACACCATATATTTT.

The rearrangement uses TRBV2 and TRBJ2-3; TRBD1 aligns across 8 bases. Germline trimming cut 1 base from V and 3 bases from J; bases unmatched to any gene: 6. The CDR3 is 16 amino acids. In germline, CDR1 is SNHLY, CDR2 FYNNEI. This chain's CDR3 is CASSEEGRGPTDTQYF. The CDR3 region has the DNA TGTGCCAGCAGTGAAGAGGGCAGGGGGCCTACAGATACGCAGTATTTT.

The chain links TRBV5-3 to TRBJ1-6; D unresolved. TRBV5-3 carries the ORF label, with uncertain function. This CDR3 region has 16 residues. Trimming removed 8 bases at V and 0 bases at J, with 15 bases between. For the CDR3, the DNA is TGTGCCAGTGAGAGTCACCTGAGCTCCTATAATTCACCCCTCCACTTT. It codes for CASESHLSSYNSPLHF.

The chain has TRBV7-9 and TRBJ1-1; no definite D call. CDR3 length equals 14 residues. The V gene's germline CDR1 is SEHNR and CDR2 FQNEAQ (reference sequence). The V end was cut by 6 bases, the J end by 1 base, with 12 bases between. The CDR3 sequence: CASSRVFENTEAFF. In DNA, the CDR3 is TGTGCCAGCAGTAGAGTCTTCGAGAACACTGAAGCTTTCTTT.

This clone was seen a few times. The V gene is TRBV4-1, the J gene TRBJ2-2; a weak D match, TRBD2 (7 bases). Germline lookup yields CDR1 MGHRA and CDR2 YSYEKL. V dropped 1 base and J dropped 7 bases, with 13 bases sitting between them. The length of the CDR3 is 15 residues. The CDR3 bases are TGCGCCAGCAGCCAAGCCGGGGGGCGGGTCGGGGAGCTGTTTTTT. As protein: CASSQAGGRVGELFF.

CDR3 sequence: CASSLVLADYNEQFF. CDR3 bases: TGTGCCAGCAGCCTAGTCCTAGCAGACTACAATGAGCAGTTCTTC. The gene calls are TRBV28 and TRBJ2-1, with a tentative D call TRBD2 (5 bases). Germline CDR1 and CDR2: MDHEN and SYDVKM. This CDR3 is built from 15 residues. V was pared by 6 bases and J by 3 bases, with 15 bases between.

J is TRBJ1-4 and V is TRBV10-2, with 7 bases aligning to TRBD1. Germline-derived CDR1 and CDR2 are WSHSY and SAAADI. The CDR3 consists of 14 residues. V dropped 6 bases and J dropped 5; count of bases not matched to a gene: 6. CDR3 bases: TGCGCCAGCAGCAACAGGGGCCTCAATGAAAAACTGTTTTTT. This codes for CASSNRGLNEKLFF.